The 15 T cell receptor beta chains below were found in one sample sequenced in a study. The sorted Tregs were CD4+CD25+CD127-/low cells. TCRdb re-derived calls from the 5' RACE reads in MiXCR, one entry per CDR3 protein. The profile shows more than 8,000 distinct CDR3 sequences, less than 30% of them singletons. The sequenced material came from Tregs sorted from blood. The receptors were sampled from a female donor with breast cancer.

This chain joins TRBV14 and TRBJ1-2; unclear D gene. Deletions cut 4 bases from V and 0 bases from J, with 6 bases between. The CDR3 is 13 amino acids. Germline-derived CDR1 and CDR2 are SGHDN and FVKESK. The chain's CDR3 is CASSLDPNYGYTF. The CDR3 DNA reads TGTGCCAGCAGCCTAGACCCTAACTATGGCTACACCTTC.

This clonotype is deemed medium-sized. The chain links TRBV20-1 to TRBJ2-3; maybe TRBD2 (6 bases). The CDR3 sequence is 15 residues long. From germline, CDR1 is DFQATT and CDR2 SNEGSKA (reference sequence). The germline V and J ends were trimmed by 5 bases and 2 bases, with 17 bases remaining between them. In DNA, the CDR3 is TGCAGTGCTCAGATGGCGGGGCATATCACAGATACGCAGTATTTT. Residues: CSAQMAGHITDTQYF.

This clonotype was seen more than once but under ten times. A much larger clone lies a single base off, so this may be a read error. The V call is TRBV12-3 or TRBV12-4, the J call TRBJ2-1; D may be TRBD2 (5 bases). V shed 5 bases and J shed 4 bases, with 15 bases lying between them. CDR3 length: 15 residues. CDR3 residues: CASSHTGGGYNEQFF. DNA of the CDR3: TGTGCCAGCAGTCACACTGGCGGAGGTTACAATGAGCAGTTCTTC.

A single count supports this clonotype. The rearrangement links TRBV10-3 to TRBJ1-1; maybe TRBD1 (6 bases). The CDR3 is 14 amino acids. Germline CDR1 and CDR2: ENHRY and SYGVKD. The CDR3 DNA sequence: TGTACCGTCAGTCCAGAGGGGGTTTTGACTGAAGCTTTCTTT. Its translation is CTVSPEGVLTEAFF.

A remark on this clonotype: A read error may explain this, as a much larger clone is one base away. The gene calls are TRBV29-1 and TRBJ1-2; a weak D match, TRBD1 (6 bases). Germline V lookup: CDR1 SQVTM, CDR2 ANQGSEA. This CDR3 contains 13 residues. The ends were cut back, 3 bases at V and 6 bases at J, with 14 bases in the middle. CDR3 coding DNA: TGCAGCGTTGATGAAGCAGGGGCGGATGGCTACACCTTC. This encodes CSVDEAGADGYTF. Together with reference TRBV29-1 and TRBJ1-2, the CDR3 gives the full variable domain: SAVISQKPSRDICQRGTSLTIQCQVDSQVTMMFWYRQQPGQSLTLIATANQGSEATYESGFVIDKFPISRPNLTFSTLTVSNMSPEDSSIYLCSVDEAGADGYTFGSGTRLTVV.

This clonotype is labeled as medium-sized (0.01 to 0.1%). In nucleotides, the CDR3 is TGTGCCAGCAGCGTAGCTGCCGGGAACACTGAAGCTTTCTTT. Amino acids: CASSVAAGNTEAFF. The rearrangement links TRBV9 to TRBJ1-1; D uncertain. The CDR3 length is 14 residues. The germline CDR1 and CDR2 sequences are SGDLS and YYNGEE. The V end was cut by 0 bases, the J end by 1 base, with 7 bases between.

This clonotype was observed at least ten times. The chain is built from TRBV6-1 and TRBJ2-1; possibly TRBD1 for D (5 bases). The CDR3 sequence is 14 residues long. Germline V gene lookup returns CDR1 MNHNS and CDR2 SASEGT. Trimming shortened V by 6 bases and J by 4 bases, and 13 bases separated the two germline ends. CDR3 amino acids: CASRPRQQYNEQFF. For the CDR3, the DNA is TGTGCCAGCAGGCCCAGACAGCAGTACAATGAGCAGTTCTTC.

The chain couples TRBV4-2 to TRBJ2-5; TRBD2 aligns across 7 bases. V lost 1 base and J lost 4; bases outside the gene matches: 9. From germline, CDR1 is LGHNA and CDR2 YNFKEQ. This CDR3 region has 16 residues. CDR3 nucleotide sequence: TGTGCCAGCAGCCAAGCCTGGGGGAGGGCCGGAGAGACCCAGTACTTC. Its translation is CASSQAWGRAGETQYF.

This clonotype was detected ten times or more. The CDR3 loop reads CASSLSGRYNEQFF. The DNA for the CDR3 is TGTGCCAGCAGTCTTAGCGGGAGATACAATGAGCAGTTCTTC. The rearrangement joins TRBV6-1 to TRBJ2-1; TRBD2 matches at 9 bases. J was trimmed by 4 bases and V by 5 bases; bases with no gene match: 3. Germline V gives CDR1 MNHNS, CDR2 SASEGT. This CDR3 comprises 14 residues.

This clonotype is labeled medium-sized. The J gene is TRBJ2-1, the V gene TRBV5-1, with 10 bases lining up with TRBD2. V lost 1 base and J lost 7; bases outside the gene matches: 2. This CDR3 contains 14 residues. Germline V gene data show CDR1 as SGHRS and CDR2 as YFSETQ. CDR3 in amino acids: CASSLTSGVNEQFF. DNA for the CDR3: TGCGCCAGCAGCTTGACTAGCGGGGTGAATGAGCAGTTCTTC.

This clonotype occurred many times. The gene calls are TRBV10-2 and TRBJ1-5; maybe TRBD1 (5 bases). CDR3 size: 14 residues. CDR1 and CDR2 (germline): WSHSY, SAAADI. V lost 3 bases and J 11 bases, leaving 17 bases between the germline ends. CDR3 residues: CASSDKAPGVSQHF. The CDR3 DNA follows: TGCGCCAGCAGTGATAAGGCCCCGGGGGTGTCCCAGCATTTT.

Ten or more counts support this clonotype. The V gene is TRBV20-1, the J gene TRBJ1-1; 8 nucleotides agree with TRBD1. Trimming removed 3 bases from V and 6 bases from J; junction bases left unmatched: 3. The CDR3 length is 12 residues. Germline V gene lookup returns CDR1 DFQATT and CDR2 SNEGSKA (reference sequence). Written as DNA, the CDR3 is TGCAGTGCTAGCAGGGGGCATGCTGAAGCTTTCTTT. Translation gives CSASRGHAEAFF.

The chain couples TRBV6-6 to TRBJ1-3; D is unclear. The germline V and J ends were trimmed by 6 bases and 5 bases, with 17 bases remaining between them. The V gene's germline CDR1 is MNHNY and CDR2 SVGAGI (reference sequence). The CDR3 sequence is 15 residues long. The CDR3 nucleotides are TGTGCCAGCAGCATCCCGGACGGGCAGCGAAACACCATATATTTT. This encodes CASSIPDGQRNTIYF.

On this clonotype: A read error is possible here, since a much larger clone lies one base away. This rearrangement joins TRBV20-1 to TRBJ1-1, with a tentative D call TRBD1 (5 bases). V dropped 0 bases and J dropped 4 bases, with 15 bases sitting between them. Germline loops: CDR1 DFQATT, CDR2 SNEGSKA (reference sequence). The CDR3 extends over 15 amino acids. The CDR3 DNA reads TGCAGTGCTAGAGATACAGACAGCCTGAGCACTGAAGCTTTCTTT. It specifies CSARDTDSLSTEAFF.

The CDR3 loop reads CATSFTPNSYEQYF. The CDR3 bases are TGTGCCACCAGCTTCACCCCCAACTCCTACGAGCAGTACTTC. The J gene is TRBJ2-7, the V gene TRBV15; D gene uncertain. The CDR3 sequence is 14 residues long. Germline values: CDR1 LNHNV, CDR2 YYDKDF (reference sequence). The V end lost 5 bases, the J end lost 0 bases, and 11 bases lay between the germline ends.